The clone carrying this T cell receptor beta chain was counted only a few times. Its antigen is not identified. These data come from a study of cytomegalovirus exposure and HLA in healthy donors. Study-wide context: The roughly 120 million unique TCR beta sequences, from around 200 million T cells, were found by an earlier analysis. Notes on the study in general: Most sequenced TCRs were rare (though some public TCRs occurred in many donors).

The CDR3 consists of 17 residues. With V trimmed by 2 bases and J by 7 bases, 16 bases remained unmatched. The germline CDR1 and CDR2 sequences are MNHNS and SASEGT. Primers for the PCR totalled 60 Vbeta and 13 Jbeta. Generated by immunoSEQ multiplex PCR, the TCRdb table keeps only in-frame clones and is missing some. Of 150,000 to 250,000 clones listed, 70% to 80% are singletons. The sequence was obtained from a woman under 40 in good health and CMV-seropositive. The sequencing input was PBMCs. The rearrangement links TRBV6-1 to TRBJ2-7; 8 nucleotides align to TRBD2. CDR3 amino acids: CASSESSGSGADLEQYF. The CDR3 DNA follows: TGTGCCAGCAGTGAATCGAGCGGGAGTGGGGCTGATCTGGAGCAGTACTTC.